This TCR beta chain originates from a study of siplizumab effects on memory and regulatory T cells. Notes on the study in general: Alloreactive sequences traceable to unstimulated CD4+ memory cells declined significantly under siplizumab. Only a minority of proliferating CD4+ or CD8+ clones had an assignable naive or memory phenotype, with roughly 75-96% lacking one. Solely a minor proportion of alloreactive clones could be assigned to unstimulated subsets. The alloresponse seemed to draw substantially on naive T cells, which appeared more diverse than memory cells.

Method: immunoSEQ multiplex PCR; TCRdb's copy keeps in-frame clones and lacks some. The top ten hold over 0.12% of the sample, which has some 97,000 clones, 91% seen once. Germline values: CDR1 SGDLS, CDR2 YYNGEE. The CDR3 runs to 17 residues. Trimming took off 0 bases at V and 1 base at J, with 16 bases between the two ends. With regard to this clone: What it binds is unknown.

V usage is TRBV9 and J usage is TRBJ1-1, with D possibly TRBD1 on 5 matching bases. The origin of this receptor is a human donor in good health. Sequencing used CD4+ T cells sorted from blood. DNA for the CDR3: TGTGCCAGCAGCGTAGAGGGAAGGCAGGGCCGGAACACTGAAGCTTTCTTT. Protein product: CASSVEGRQGRNTEAFF.